Below, 4 T cell receptor beta chains from the same sample are listed, as sequenced in a study of blood T cell repertoires in COVID-19. The table came from immunoSEQ multiplex PCR; TCRdb's copy has only in-frame clones and leaves some out. Found here are 350,000 or so clones, about 87% of them singletons; the top ten hold more than 9%. Material for sequencing was peripheral blood. The receptor set was obtained from a woman aged 25 to 39 with COVID-19, enrolled during active disease.

The genes are TRBV6-2 or TRBV6-3 and TRBJ2-1, with 12 bases lining up with TRBD2. Germline V gene data show CDR1 as MNHEY and CDR2 as SVGEGT. J was trimmed by 4 bases and V by 6 bases; bases with no gene match: 4. The length of the CDR3 is 15 residues. The CDR3 nucleotides are TGTGCCAGCAGACCTAGCGGGAGGGGATACAATGAGCAGTTCTTC. Translation gives CASRPSGRGYNEQFF.

The genes are TRBV27 and TRBJ2-7; 7 bases are shared with TRBD1. The trim removed 5 bases at V and 4 bases at J, leaving 8 bases unmatched. This CDR3 is 14 amino acids long. Germline assignment: CDR1 MNHEY and CDR2 SMNVEV (reference sequence). The DNA of the CDR3 is TGTGCCAGCAGTCGTGCTGACAGGGTATACGAGCAGTACTTC. Amino acid sequence: CASSRADRVYEQYF.

This rearrangement joins TRBV20-1 to TRBJ2-3, with unresolved D. V was cut by 5 bases and J by 6 bases, with 9 bases left in between. Germline V gene sequence: CDR1 DFQATT, CDR2 SNEGSKA (reference sequence). The CDR3 runs 11 residues. CDR3 DNA sequence: TGCAGTGCTCAAGTGGAGGATACGCAGTATTTT. This codes for CSAQVEDTQYF.

CDR3 in amino acids: CASSLGTYMGKLFF. The CDR3 DNA is TGTGCCAGCAGTTTAGGGACATATATGGGCAAACTGTTTTTT. The V call is TRBV28, the J call TRBJ1-4; a weak D match, TRBD1 (6 bases). In germline, CDR1 is MDHEN, CDR2 SYDVKM. V was pared by 2 bases and J by 11 bases, with 15 bases between. The CDR3 extends over 14 amino acids. Full variable domain (rest looked up from reference TRBV28 and TRBJ1-4): DVKVTQSSRYLVKRTGEKVFLECVQDMDHENMFWYRQDPGLGLRLIYFSYDVKMKEKGDIPEGYSVSREKKERFSLILESASTNQTSMYLCASSLGTYMGKLFFGSGTQLSVL.